These T cell receptor beta chains were read from a single sample in a study of T cell repertoires in cytomegalovirus infection. From the reads, TCRdb called clonotypes with MiXCR, one entry per CDR3 protein. There are about 700,000 distinct CDR3 sequences in the sample; 30% to 35% occur only once, and around a sixth lies in the top ten. These receptors' targets are unknown. The starting material was cultured PBMCs, obtained from culture after CMV antigen stimulation. The source of these receptors is a human donor in good health (CMV status not recorded). Some clones in this sample may be carry-over from other donors' samples. The conserved cysteine and the conserved F or W are not part of the CDR3 here. Some rows have no size entry. The others give once, few or many, or a class for an expanded clone.

CDR3: ASKGGGEQY
V: TRBV19
size: few

CDR3: ASSLRRGQANTEAF
V: TRBV7-6
size: .

CDR3: ASTPRWPSGPYTDTQY
V: TRBV7-9
size: .

CDR3: ASSPTDSDHEQF
V: TRBV18
size: few

CDR3: ASSKGQGSYEQY
V: TRBV19
size: few

CDR3: ASSFRQNSPLH
V: TRBV11-3
size: few

CDR3: ASSRRGDRGGLAQQTDTQY
V: TRBV7-9
size: few

CDR3: ASSPLSGSFADTQY
V: TRBV7-2
size: many

CDR3: ANKLRGLSGELF
V: TRBV12-3/TRBV12-4
size: .

CDR3: ATSRVGSRSDTQY
V: TRBV15
size: .

CDR3: ASTYATNEKLF
V: TRBV19
size: .

CDR3: ASSLVGGSEETGELF
V: TRBV7-2
size: .

CDR3: ASSLAPSGNGYT
V: TRBV11-1
size: .

CDR3: ASRTTGQETQY
V: TRBV12-3/TRBV12-4
size: .

CDR3: ASSPTADTVVYYGYT
V: TRBV5-1
size: .

CDR3: SASPPQRPTDTQY
V: TRBV20-1
size: few

CDR3: ASSQVGGGGASQTQY
V: TRBV4-2
size: few

CDR3: ASSYTAGPPTDTQY
V: TRBV6-5
size: .

CDR3: ASSLGRVTYEQY
V: TRBV7-8
size: few

CDR3: ASRADRASTEAF
V: TRBV2
size: .

CDR3: ASNPRDSYNSPLH
V: TRBV19
size: .

CDR3: SAKPTRGGSTDTQY
V: TRBV20-1
size: few

CDR3: ASSSMRGGKGHEQF
V: TRBV6-5
size: .

CDR3: ASSYRREQY
V: TRBV6-2/TRBV6-3
size: .

CDR3: ASSELGPENTEAF
V: TRBV2
size: .

CDR3: ASRRPGQNYGYT
V: TRBV19
size: few

CDR3: ASSPTAYNEQF
V: TRBV4-3
size: .

CDR3: SAYSGSLTDTQY
V: TRBV20-1
size: .

CDR3: ASSPSTGGGQETQY
V: TRBV7-8
size: many

CDR3: ASSPSGDTDTQY
V: TRBV7-2
size: many

CDR3: ASSQDAGMNTEAF
V: TRBV14
size: few

CDR3: ASLLGRGRIYNSPLH
V: TRBV2
size: .

CDR3: ASSPPSLRGEGYEQY
V: TRBV18
size: .

CDR3: ASSLALVAATGEQF
V: TRBV7-2
size: many

CDR3: ASSNRDRQQQF
V: TRBV7-2
size: few

CDR3: ASSVSGDRVPDTQY
V: TRBV25-1
size: few

CDR3: ASSGPLAGGPLSYNEQF
V: TRBV2
size: .

CDR3: ASSPDGMGGYT
V: TRBV14
size: few

CDR3: ATARTGDNEQF
V: TRBV24-1
size: few

CDR3: ASSPGGHSGNTIY
V: TRBV7-2
size: .

CDR3: SAGRPGLADNEQF
V: TRBV20-1
size: .

CDR3: ASSSGLAGGPLDTQY
V: TRBV11-2
size: .

CDR3: SAAWLVAGYRTDTQY
V: TRBV20-1
size: few

CDR3: ASRQTTTYEQY
V: TRBV19
size: many

CDR3: ASSQEGDEAF
V: TRBV4-1
size: .

CDR3: ASSLGVTGTRYT
V: TRBV12-3/TRBV12-4
size: .

CDR3: ASSEPGTGAYEQY
V: TRBV11-2
size: few

CDR3: ASVPAGANVLT
V: TRBV7-9
size: few

CDR3: SAAGQINQPQH
V: TRBV20-1
size: .

CDR3: ASSLEWRVMNTEAF
V: TRBV5-1
size: few

CDR3: ASSLGAYEETQY
V: TRBV7-2
size: many

CDR3: ASSLGLGPHNEQF
V: TRBV12-3/TRBV12-4
size: few

CDR3: ASSYSITGGNYEQY
V: TRBV6-6
size: .